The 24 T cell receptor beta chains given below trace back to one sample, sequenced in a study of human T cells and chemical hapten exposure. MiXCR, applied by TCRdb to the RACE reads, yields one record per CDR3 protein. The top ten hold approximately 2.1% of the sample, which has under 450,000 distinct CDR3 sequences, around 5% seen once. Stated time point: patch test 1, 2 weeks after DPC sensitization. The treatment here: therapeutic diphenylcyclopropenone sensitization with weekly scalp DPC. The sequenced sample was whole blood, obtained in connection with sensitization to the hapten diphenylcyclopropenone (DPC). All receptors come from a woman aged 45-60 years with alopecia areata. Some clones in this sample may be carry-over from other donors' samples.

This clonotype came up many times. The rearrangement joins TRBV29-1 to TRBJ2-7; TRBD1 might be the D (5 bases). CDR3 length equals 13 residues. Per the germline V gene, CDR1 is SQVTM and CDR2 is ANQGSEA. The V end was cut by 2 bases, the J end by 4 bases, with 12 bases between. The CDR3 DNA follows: TGCAGCGTTGAATGGGGCGCAGGGTACGAGCAGTACTTC. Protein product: CSVEWGAGYEQYF.

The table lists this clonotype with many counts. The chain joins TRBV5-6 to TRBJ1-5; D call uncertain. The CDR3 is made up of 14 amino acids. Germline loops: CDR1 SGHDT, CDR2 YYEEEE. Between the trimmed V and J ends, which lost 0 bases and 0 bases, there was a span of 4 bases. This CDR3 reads CASSLAASNQPQHF. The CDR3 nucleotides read TGTGCCAGCAGCTTGGCCGCTAGCAATCAGCCCCAGCATTTT.

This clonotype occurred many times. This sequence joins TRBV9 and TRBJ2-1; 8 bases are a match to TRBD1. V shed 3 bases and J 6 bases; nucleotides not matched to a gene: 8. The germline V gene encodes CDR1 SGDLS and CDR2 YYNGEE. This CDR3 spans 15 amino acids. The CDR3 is CASSAQGAVVNEQFF. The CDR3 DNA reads TGTGCCAGCAGCGCCCAGGGGGCAGTGGTCAATGAGCAGTTCTTC.

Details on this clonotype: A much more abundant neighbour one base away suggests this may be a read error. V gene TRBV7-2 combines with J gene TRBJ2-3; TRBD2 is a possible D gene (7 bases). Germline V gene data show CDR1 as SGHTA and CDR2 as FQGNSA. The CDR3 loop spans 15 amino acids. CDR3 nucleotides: TGTGCCAGCAGCTTAGAGGGGGGGCCCTCCGATACGCGGTATTTT. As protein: CASSLEGGPSDTRYF.

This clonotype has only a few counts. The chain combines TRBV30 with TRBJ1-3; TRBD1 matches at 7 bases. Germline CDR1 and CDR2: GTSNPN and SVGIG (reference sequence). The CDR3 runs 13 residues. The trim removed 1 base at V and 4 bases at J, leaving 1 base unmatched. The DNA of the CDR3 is TGTGCCTGGAGTGGACAGGGAGGAAACACCATATATTTT. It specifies CAWSGQGGNTIYF.

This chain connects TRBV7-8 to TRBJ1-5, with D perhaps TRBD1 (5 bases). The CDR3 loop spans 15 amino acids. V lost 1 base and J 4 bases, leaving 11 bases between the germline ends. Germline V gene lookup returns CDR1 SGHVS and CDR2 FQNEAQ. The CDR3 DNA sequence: TGTGCCAGCAGCTTAGACCCAGGGAGTAATCAGCCCCAGCATTTT. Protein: CASSLDPGSNQPQHF.

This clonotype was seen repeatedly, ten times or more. The CDR3 DNA reads TGTGCCAGCAGCTTAGGGACAGCCCACTATGGCTACACCTTC. Its protein is CASSLGTAHYGYTF. The genes are TRBV11-2 and TRBJ1-2, with a tentative D call TRBD1 (6 bases). Per the germline V gene, CDR1 is SGHAT and CDR2 is FQNNGV. The CDR3 covers 14 residues. Trimming took off 1 base at V and 3 bases at J, with 9 bases between the two ends.

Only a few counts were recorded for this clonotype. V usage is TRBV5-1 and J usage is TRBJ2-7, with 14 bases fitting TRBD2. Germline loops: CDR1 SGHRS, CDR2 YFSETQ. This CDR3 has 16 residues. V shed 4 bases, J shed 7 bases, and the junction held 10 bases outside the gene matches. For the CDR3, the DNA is TGCGCCAGCAGCCTCCATACGACTAGCGGGAGGGGAGAGCAGTACTTC. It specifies CASSLHTTSGRGEQYF.

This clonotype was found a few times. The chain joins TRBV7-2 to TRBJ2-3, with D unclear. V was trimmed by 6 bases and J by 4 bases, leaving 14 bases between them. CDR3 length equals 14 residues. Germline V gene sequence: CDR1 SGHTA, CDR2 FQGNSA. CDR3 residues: CASSSDRLADTQYF. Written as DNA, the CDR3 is TGTGCCAGCAGTTCCGACCGACTGGCAGATACGCAGTATTTT.

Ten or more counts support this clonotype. The CDR3 region is CASSLNEGRFLFF. CDR3 sequence (DNA): TGTGCCAGCAGCTTAAACGAAGGGAGATTCCTGTTTTTT. This chain connects TRBV7-2 to TRBJ1-4; the D is unclear. The CDR3 is 13 amino acids. Germline V gives CDR1 SGHTA, CDR2 FQGNSA. Trimming took 2 bases from V and 14 from J, leaving 15 bases between them.

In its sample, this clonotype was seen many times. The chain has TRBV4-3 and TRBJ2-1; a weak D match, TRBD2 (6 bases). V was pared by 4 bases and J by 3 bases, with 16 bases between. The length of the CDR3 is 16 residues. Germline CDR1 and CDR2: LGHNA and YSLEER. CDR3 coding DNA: TGCGCCAGCAGCCCAGCGGGCGGACGGGTCTACAATGAGCAGTTCTTC. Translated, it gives CASSPAGGRVYNEQFF.

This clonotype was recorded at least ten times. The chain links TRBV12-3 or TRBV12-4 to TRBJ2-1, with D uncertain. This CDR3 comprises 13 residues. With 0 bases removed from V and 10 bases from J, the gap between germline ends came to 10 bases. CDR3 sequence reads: CASSLAWGQEQFF. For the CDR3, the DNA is TGTGCCAGCAGTTTAGCGTGGGGTCAAGAGCAGTTCTTC.

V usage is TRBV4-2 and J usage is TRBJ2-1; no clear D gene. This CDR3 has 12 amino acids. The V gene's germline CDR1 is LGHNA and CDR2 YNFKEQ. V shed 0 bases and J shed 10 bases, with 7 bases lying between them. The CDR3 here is CASSQDSGEQFF. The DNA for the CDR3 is TGTGCCAGCAGCCAAGACTCCGGGGAGCAGTTCTTC.

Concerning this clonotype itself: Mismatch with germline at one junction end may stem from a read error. Here the CDR3 reads CGATPTSGRGREQFF. The CDR3 nucleotides read TGCGGTGCTACCCCGACTAGCGGGAGGGGCAGGGAGCAGTTCTTC. This rearrangement joins TRBV20-1 to TRBJ2-1, with 14 nucleotides matching TRBD2. CDR3 size: 15 residues. Germline CDR1 reads DFQATT; CDR2 reads SNEGSKA (reference sequence).

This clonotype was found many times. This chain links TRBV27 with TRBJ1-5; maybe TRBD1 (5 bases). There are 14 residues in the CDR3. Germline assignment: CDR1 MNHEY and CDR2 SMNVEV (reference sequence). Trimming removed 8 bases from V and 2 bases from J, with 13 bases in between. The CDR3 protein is CASRQGLGNQPQHF. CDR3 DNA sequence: TGTGCCAGCCGTCAGGGATTGGGCAATCAGCCCCAGCATTTT.

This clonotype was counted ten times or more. CDR3 in DNA: TGCAGTCCCCTTAGCGGGACTAGTCGCGGGCAGTTCTTC. Amino acid sequence: CSPLSGTSRGQFF. V usage is TRBV20-1 and J usage is TRBJ2-1, with TRBD2 matching over 8 bases. The V and J ends lost 8 bases and 12 bases, in that order; junction bases with no gene match: 15. The CDR3 is 13 amino acids. Germline V gene data show CDR1 as DFQATT and CDR2 as SNEGSKA (reference sequence).

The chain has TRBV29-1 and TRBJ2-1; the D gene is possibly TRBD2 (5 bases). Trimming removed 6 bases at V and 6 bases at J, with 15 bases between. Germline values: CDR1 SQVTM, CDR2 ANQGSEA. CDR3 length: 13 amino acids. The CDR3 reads CSVLDSHLNEQFF. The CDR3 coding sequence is TGCAGCGTCTTGGACTCCCATCTCAATGAGCAGTTCTTC.

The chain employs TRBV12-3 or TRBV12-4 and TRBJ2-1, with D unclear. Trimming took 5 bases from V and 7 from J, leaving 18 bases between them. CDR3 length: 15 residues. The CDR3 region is CASSDRVSVPNEQFF. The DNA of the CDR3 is TGTGCCAGCAGTGACCGGGTCTCCGTTCCAAATGAGCAGTTCTTC.

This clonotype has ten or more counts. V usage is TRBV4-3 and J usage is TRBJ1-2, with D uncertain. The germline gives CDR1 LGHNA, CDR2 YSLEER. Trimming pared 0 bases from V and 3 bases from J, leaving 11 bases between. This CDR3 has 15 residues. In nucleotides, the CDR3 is TGCGCCAGCAGCCAAGATTGGCCAGGTGACTATGGCTACACCTTC. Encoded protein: CASSQDWPGDYGYTF.

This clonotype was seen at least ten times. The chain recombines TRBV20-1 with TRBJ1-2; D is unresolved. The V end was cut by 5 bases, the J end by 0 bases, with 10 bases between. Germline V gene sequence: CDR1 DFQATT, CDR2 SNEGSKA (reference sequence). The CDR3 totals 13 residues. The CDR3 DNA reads TGCAGTGCTGGAACAGCATCTAACTATGGCTACACCTTC. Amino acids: CSAGTASNYGYTF.

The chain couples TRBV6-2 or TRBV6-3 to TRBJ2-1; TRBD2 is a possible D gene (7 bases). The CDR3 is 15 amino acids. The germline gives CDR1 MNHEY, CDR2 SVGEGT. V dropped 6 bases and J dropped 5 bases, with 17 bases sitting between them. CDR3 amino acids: CASRGRGGNNNEQFF. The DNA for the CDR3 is TGTGCCAGCAGAGGGAGGGGGGGGAACAACAATGAGCAGTTCTTC.

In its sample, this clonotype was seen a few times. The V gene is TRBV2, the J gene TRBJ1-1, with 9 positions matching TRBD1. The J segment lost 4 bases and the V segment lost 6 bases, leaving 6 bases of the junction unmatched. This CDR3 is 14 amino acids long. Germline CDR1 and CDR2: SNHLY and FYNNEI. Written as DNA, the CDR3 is TGTGCCAGCAGGGGACAGGGTGGGGGCACTGAAGCTTTCTTT. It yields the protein CASRGQGGGTEAFF.

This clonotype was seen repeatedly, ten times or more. This chain's CDR3 is CASSPRTKQFF. The CDR3 DNA reads TGTGCCAGCAGTCCTCGGACTAAGCAGTTCTTC. The chain employs TRBV6-2 or TRBV6-3 and TRBJ2-1; D is possibly TRBD2 (6 bases). This CDR3 is 11 amino acids long. The V gene's germline CDR1 is MNHEY and CDR2 SVGEGT. V was pared by 5 bases and J by 11 bases, with 10 bases between.

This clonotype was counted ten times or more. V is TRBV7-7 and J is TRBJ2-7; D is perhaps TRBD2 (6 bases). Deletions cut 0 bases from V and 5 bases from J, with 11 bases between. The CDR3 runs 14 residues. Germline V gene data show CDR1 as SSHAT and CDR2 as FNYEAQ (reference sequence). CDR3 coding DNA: TGTGCCAGCAGCTTAGCGGAGGGTTACCACGAGCAGTACTTC. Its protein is CASSLAEGYHEQYF.